Each of the 4 T cell receptor beta chains below was sequenced from the same sample in a study of blood T cell repertoires in COVID-19. Assay: immunoSEQ multiplex PCR; the TCRdb copy retains only in-frame clones and omits some. The table lists around 620,000 clones, about nine tenths of them singletons, with under 0.3% in the top ten. Sequencing was performed on peripheral blood. The receptors were gathered from a woman aged 18-35 years with acute or convalescent COVID-19.

This chain uses TRBV7-9 with TRBJ1-2; 9 bases are a match to TRBD1. Germline V CDR1 and CDR2: SEHNR, FQNEAQ (reference sequence). This CDR3 region has 13 residues. Germline trimming cut 6 bases from V and 6 bases from J; bases unmatched to any gene: 5. CDR3 amino acids: CASSQTGGNGYTF. The CDR3 nucleotides read TGTGCCAGCAGTCAGACAGGGGGGAATGGCTACACCTTC.

The chain joins TRBV12-3 or TRBV12-4 to TRBJ1-2; 7 positions agree with TRBD1. The CDR3 is made up of 12 amino acids. The ends lost 5 bases at V and 6 bases at J; junction bases unmatched: 3. In DNA, the CDR3 is TGTGCCAGCAGTCGGGGACAGAATGGCTACACCTTC. Residues: CASSRGQNGYTF.

A single count supports this clone. The chain employs TRBV11-2 and TRBJ2-7; no reliable D call. Germline lookup yields CDR1 SGHAT and CDR2 FQNNGV. This CDR3 contains 12 residues. V was clipped by 6 bases and J by 5 bases, with 11 bases between them. CDR3: CASSPWAHEQYF. CDR3 DNA: TGTGCCAGCAGTCCCTGGGCCCACGAGCAGTACTTC.

The genes are TRBV2 and TRBJ1-5; 8 bases fit TRBD1. Germline assignment: CDR1 SNHLY and CDR2 FYNNEI. The CDR3 consists of 15 residues. The J segment lost 5 bases and the V segment lost 7 bases, leaving 10 bases of the junction unmatched. This chain's CDR3 is CASKQGQGWDQPQHF. The CDR3 DNA is TGTGCCAGCAAGCAAGGACAGGGCTGGGATCAGCCCCAGCATTTT.